One sample yielded the 3 T cell receptor beta chains listed below, sequenced in a study of blood T cell repertoires in COVID-19. Clones were read by immunoSEQ multiplex PCR, and TCRdb kept only the in-frame ones, dropping some. The sample yields more than 40,000 clones, more than 75% seen once. Specimen: peripheral blood. These receptors were collected from a human donor with acute or convalescent COVID-19. The donor label of this sample is uncertain.

There are a few counts of this clone. This sequence joins TRBV6-5 and TRBJ1-1; D call uncertain. Germline V lookup: CDR1 MNHEY, CDR2 SVGAGI. The CDR3 length is 12 residues. The V and J ends lost 0 bases and 7 bases respectively, with 6 bases between them. CDR3 in DNA: TGTGCCAGCAGTTACTCGTCAGGTGAAGCTTTCTTT. Encoded protein: CASSYSSGEAFF.

The rearrangement joins TRBV13 to TRBJ2-2; 10 positions match TRBD2. The germline V gene has CDR1 PRHDT and CDR2 FYEKMQ (reference sequence). The V and J ends lost 5 bases and 1 base, in that order; junction bases with no gene match: 4. This CDR3 is 16 amino acids long. CDR3 coding DNA: TGTGCCAGCAGCCCCACTAGCGGGGAGAACACCGGGGAGCTGTTTTTT. This gives the protein CASSPTSGENTGELFF. The full variable domain, its missing parts supplied by reference TRBV13 and TRBJ2-2, is AAGVIQSPRHLIKEKRETATLKCYPIPRHDTVYWYQQGPGQDPQFLISFYEKMQSDKGSIPDRFSAQQFSDYHSELNMSSLELGDSALYFCASSPTSGENTGELFFGEGSRLTVL.

This sequence joins TRBV7-9 and TRBJ2-3, with 7 bases aligning to TRBD1. The length of the CDR3 is 16 residues. CDR1 and CDR2 (germline): SEHNR, FQNEAQ (reference sequence). V dropped 5 bases and J dropped 1; count of bases not matched to a gene: 9. CDR3 DNA: TGTGCCAGCAGCCCCGGGACAGCCGGGCGCACAGATACGCAGTATTTT. It specifies CASSPGTAGRTDTQYF.